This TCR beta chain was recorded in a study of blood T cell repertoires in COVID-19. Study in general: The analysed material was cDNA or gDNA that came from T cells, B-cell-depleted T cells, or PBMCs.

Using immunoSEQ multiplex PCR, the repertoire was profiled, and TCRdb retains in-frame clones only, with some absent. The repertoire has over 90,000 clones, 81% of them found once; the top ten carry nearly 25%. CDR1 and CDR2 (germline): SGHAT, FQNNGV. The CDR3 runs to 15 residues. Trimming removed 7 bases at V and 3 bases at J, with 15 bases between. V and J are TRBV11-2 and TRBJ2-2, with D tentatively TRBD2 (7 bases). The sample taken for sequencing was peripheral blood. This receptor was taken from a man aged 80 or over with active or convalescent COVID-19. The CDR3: CASTPGGGYTGELFF. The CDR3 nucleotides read TGTGCCAGCACCCCCGGCGGGGGCTACACCGGGGAGCTGTTTTTT.